This passage covers 5 T cell receptor beta chains from one sample sequenced in a study of glioma-infiltrating T cells. Amplification of TCR alpha and beta CDR3 regions from RNA used iRepertoire nested multiplex PCR. TCRdb called the multiplex PCR reads again in MiXCR, with one record for every CDR3 protein. The sample records some 90,000 distinct CDR3 sequences, about 37% being singletons. Sequencing was carried out using glioma tissue, nonneoplastic brain tissue, or PBMCs (not recorded which). The receptors come from a human donor with low-grade glioma or glioblastoma, undergoing nonglioma brain surgery, or in good health (not recorded which).

Comment on this clonotype: A much larger clone differs from this one at a single base, so this may be a read error. DNA of the CDR3: TGCGCCAGCAGCCCGACAGGGAACAATCAGCCCCTGCATTTT. Protein: CASSPTGNNQPLHF. The rearrangement uses TRBV4-1 and TRBJ1-5; 7 nucleotides match TRBD1. Germline CDR1 and CDR2: MGHRA and YSYEKL. The CDR3 consists of 14 residues.

This clonotype has at least ten counts. This chain joins TRBV5-1 and TRBJ1-1; D remains unclear. V was cut by 0 bases and J by 6 bases, with 12 bases left in between. The CDR3 consists of 14 residues. The germline gives CDR1 SGHRS, CDR2 YFSETQ. The CDR3 DNA reads TGCGCCAGCAGCTTGGCCGTAGGCATCTCTGAAGCTTTCTTT. This gives the protein CASSLAVGISEAFF.

Comment on this clonotype: A much larger clone lies one base from this, so it may be a read error. The chain has TRBV12-3 or TRBV12-4 and TRBJ1-1; D ambiguous. The V end was cut by 2 bases, the J end by 1 base, with 14 bases between. This CDR3 comprises 16 residues. The CDR3 nucleotides are TGTGCCAGCAGTTTACGTCTGTGGATTAGGAACACTGAAGCTTTCTTT. Its protein is CASSLRLWIRNTEAFF.

The gene calls are TRBV28 and TRBJ2-5, with 10 bases fitting TRBD2. After removal of 6 bases from V and 4 bases from J, the junction contained 8 bases not matched to a gene. This CDR3 spans 15 amino acids. Per germline, CDR1 MDHEN and CDR2 SYDVKM. The CDR3 DNA reads TGTGCCAGCAGCGAAAGCGGGGGGGGCTTAGAGACCCAGTACTTC. Its translation is CASSESGGGLETQYF.

The V gene is TRBV28, the J gene TRBJ2-1, with a weak D call TRBD1 (6 bases). Trimming left V 3 bases short and J 4 bases short, with 10 bases between. Per the germline V gene, CDR1 is MDHEN and CDR2 is SYDVKM. The CDR3 is 14 residues long. The CDR3 DNA reads TGTGCCAGCAGTTTCGCCAGGGGATACAATGAGCAGTTCTTC. Amino acid sequence: CASSFARGYNEQFF.